The 32 T cell receptor beta chains given below trace back to one sample, sequenced in a study of blood T cell repertoires in COVID-19. The assay was immunoSEQ multiplex PCR, and TCRdb's table has in-frame clones only and misses some. The table has 250,000 to 400,000 clones, 70% to 90% seen once; the top ten hold over 4%. The sample was PBMCs or T cells enriched from blood (not recorded which). These receptor sequences come from a woman younger than 45 who had recovered from COVID-19.

The chain has TRBV28 and TRBJ2-1; 12 bases are a match to TRBD1. The CDR3 has 19 amino acids. Germline lookup yields CDR1 MDHEN and CDR2 SYDVKM. V was pared by 2 bases and J by 0 bases, with 8 bases of the junction left unmatched. CDR3: CASSLTGDRGPLSYNEQFF. The CDR3 DNA sequence: TGTGCCAGCAGTTTAACTGGGGACAGGGGGCCACTCTCCTACAATGAGCAGTTCTTC.

This clone came up a few times. The chain employs TRBV11-3 and TRBJ2-2, with 8 bases identical to TRBD1. Losses at the gene ends were 5 bases for V and 4 bases for J; bases not matched to a gene: 6. The CDR3 has 15 residues. Germline V gives CDR1 SGHNT, CDR2 YENEEA. Here the CDR3 reads CASSPGGRSTGELFF. The CDR3 DNA is TGTGCCAGCAGCCCAGGGGGCAGGAGCACCGGGGAGCTGTTTTTT.

The V gene is TRBV18, the J gene TRBJ1-2, with 12 nucleotides matching TRBD1. Germline CDR1 and CDR2: KGHSH and LQKENI. V lost 2 bases to trimming and J lost 6 bases; unmatched junction nucleotides: 7. The CDR3 runs to 16 residues. CDR3 coding DNA: TGTGCCAGCTCACCAGGGACAGGGGGCGCTCAGGATGGCTACACCTTC. Residues: CASSPGTGGAQDGYTF.

The J gene is TRBJ2-3, the V gene TRBV4-3, with D hard to call. The CDR3 has 13 residues. Germline V gene data show CDR1 as LGHNA and CDR2 as YSLEER. Trimming removed 2 bases at V and 6 bases at J, with 9 bases between. The CDR3 is CASSQRPRDTQYF. The CDR3 DNA is TGCGCCAGCAGCCAACGCCCGAGGGATACGCAGTATTTT.

CDR3 protein: CAWSGQGVEPQHF. CDR3 coding DNA: TGTGCCTGGAGCGGACAGGGAGTAGAGCCCCAGCATTTT. This chain links TRBV30 with TRBJ1-5, with TRBD1 matching over 8 bases. CDR3 length: 13 residues. Germline values: CDR1 GTSNPN, CDR2 SVGIG (reference sequence). Trimming at V came to 3 bases and at J to 8 bases, leaving 6 bases not matched to a gene. Full variable domain (rest looked up from reference TRBV30 and TRBJ1-5): SQTIHQWPATLVQPVGSPLSLECTVEGTSNPNLYWYRQAAGRGLQLLFYSVGIGQISSEVPQNLSASRPQDRQFILSSKKLLLSDSGFYLCAWSGQGVEPQHFGDGTRLSIL.

The sample holds one count of this clone. The chain links TRBV5-8 to TRBJ2-3; TRBD2 is a possible D gene (5 bases). V gave up 2 bases and J gave up 4 bases, with 11 bases separating them. The CDR3 is 14 residues long. Germline V CDR1 and CDR2: SGHTS, YDEGEE. CDR3 sequence: CASSFRGSPDTQYF. The CDR3 nucleotides read TGTGCCAGCAGCTTCCGGGGTAGCCCAGATACGCAGTATTTT.

The CDR3 DNA reads as TGTGCCAGTAGACTAGCGGGGCGCACAGATACGCAGTATTTT. It encodes CASRLAGRTDTQYF. This chain connects TRBV19 to TRBJ2-3; 10 bases map to TRBD2. Germline V gene data show CDR1 as LNHDA and CDR2 as SQIVND (reference sequence). The V and J ends lost 6 bases and 1 base, in that order; junction bases with no gene match: 1. CDR3 length: 14 residues.

This chain joins TRBV5-1 and TRBJ2-3, with 7 bases aligning to TRBD1. V was pared by 4 bases and J by 4 bases, with 9 bases of the junction left unmatched. Germline CDR1 SGHRS, CDR2 YFSETQ. The CDR3 totals 15 residues. The CDR3 region has the DNA TGCGCCAGCAGCCCCCTAGACAGGGAGTCAGATACGCAGTATTTT. Its translation is CASSPLDRESDTQYF.

This chain joins TRBV30 and TRBJ2-7; weak D call: TRBD1 (5 bases). Germline V gene sequence: CDR1 GTSNPN, CDR2 SVGIG (reference sequence). Trimming removed 2 bases from V and 7 bases from J, with 12 bases in between. This CDR3 has 12 residues. CDR3 nucleotide sequence: TGTGCCTGGAGTTCCCAGGGATTTGAGCAGTACTTC. Protein: CAWSSQGFEQYF.

The gene calls are TRBV1 and TRBJ1-1. TRBV1 is a pseudogene. The CDR3 runs 15 residues. CDR3 protein: CTSSQGRPRRAEAFF. CDR3 DNA sequence: TGCACCAGCAGCCAGGGCCGCCCTAGGAGGGCTGAAGCTTTCTTT.

The CDR3 nucleotides read TGTGCCAGCAGCCAGGGACAGGGTACTTACAATGAGCAGTTCTTC. It codes for CASSQGQGTYNEQFF. The chain uses TRBV11-3 and TRBJ2-1, with 9 bases matching TRBD1. Germline lookup yields CDR1 SGHNT and CDR2 YENEEA. The CDR3 contains 15 residues. Trimming at V came to 5 bases and at J to 4 bases, leaving 6 bases not matched to a gene.

J is TRBJ1-6 and V is TRBV4-1, with TRBD1 matching over 9 bases. CDR1 is MGHRA, CDR2 YSYEKL, per germline. V lost 3 bases to trimming and J lost 1 base; unmatched junction nucleotides: 7. This CDR3 region has 18 residues. The CDR3 region has the DNA TGCGCCAGCAGCCACTCAGAGACAGGGGGATCCTATAATTCACCCCTCCACTTT. It translates to CASSHSETGGSYNSPLHF.

The V and J genes are TRBV11-2 and TRBJ2-5; no clear D. The CDR3 has 14 residues. Germline V gives CDR1 SGHAT, CDR2 FQNNGV. The germline V and J ends were trimmed by 11 bases and 1 base, with 17 bases remaining between them. The CDR3 loop is CAGTQRILQETQYF. The CDR3 DNA reads TGTGCCGGCACCCAGAGGATACTCCAAGAGACCCAGTACTTC.

This chain uses TRBV7-6 with TRBJ1-1; D is uncertain. Germline-derived CDR1 and CDR2 are SGHVS and FNYEAQ. The CDR3 covers 14 residues. The ends were cut back, 4 bases at V and 2 bases at J, with 11 bases in the middle. The CDR3 sequence: CASSSGTYNTEAFF. As DNA, the CDR3 is TGTGCCAGCAGCTCTGGTACCTATAACACTGAAGCTTTCTTT.

The chain links TRBV27 to TRBJ1-2; D gene ambiguous. The CDR3 extends over 14 amino acids. Germline assignment: CDR1 MNHEY and CDR2 SMNVEV (reference sequence). V lost 8 bases and J 2 bases, leaving 15 bases between the germline ends. The CDR3 loop reads CASARRDTNYGYTF. CDR3 coding DNA: TGTGCCAGCGCCCGGCGAGACACAAACTATGGCTACACCTTC.

The chain employs TRBV6-1 and TRBJ2-3; TRBD1 aligns across 7 bases. The CDR3 is 18 residues long. CDR1 is MNHNS, CDR2 SASEGT, per germline. V was clipped by 2 bases and J by 0 bases; unmatched bases: 11. The CDR3 sequence is CASSEFSDRVISTDTQYF. CDR3 nucleotides: TGTGCCAGCAGTGAATTCTCCGACAGGGTGATTAGCACAGATACGCAGTATTTT.

The chain combines TRBV3-1 (or the pseudogene TRBV3-2) with TRBJ2-3; unclear D gene. The CDR3 loop spans 13 amino acids. The germline CDR1 and CDR2 sequences are LGHDT and YNNKEL (reference sequence). V dropped 1 base and J dropped 4 bases, with 6 bases sitting between them. CDR3 bases: TGTGCCAGCAGCCAAGTTTCGTCAGATACGCAGTATTTT. Translation gives CASSQVSSDTQYF.

The chain is built from TRBV7-8 and TRBJ2-3; D gene unclear. The germline CDR1 and CDR2 sequences are SGHVS and FQNEAQ. The germline V and J ends were trimmed by 5 bases and 4 bases, with 10 bases remaining between them. The CDR3 consists of 13 residues. CDR3 sequence (DNA): TGTGCCAGCAGCCCAACCTATCCAGATACGCAGTATTTT. Translating gives CASSPTYPDTQYF.

The rearrangement uses TRBV6-2 or TRBV6-3 and TRBJ1-5; 9 nucleotides agree with TRBD1. After removal of 2 bases from V and 4 bases from J, the junction contained 3 bases not matched to a gene. This CDR3 contains 15 residues. Per the germline V gene, CDR1 is MNHEY and CDR2 is SVGEGT. The DNA of the CDR3 is TGTGCCAGCAGTTACCAGACAGGGGGGAATCAGCCCCAGCATTTT. This translates into CASSYQTGGNQPQHF.

The chain carries TRBV10-2 and TRBJ1-5, with D maybe TRBD1 (6 bases). V was shortened by 3 bases and J by 2 bases, with 11 bases between the two germline ends. Looked up from germline, CDR1 is WSHSY and CDR2 is SAAADI. The CDR3 runs 15 residues. The CDR3 spells CASSEWAGGNQPQHF. The CDR3 nucleotides read TGCGCCAGCAGTGAATGGGCAGGGGGCAATCAGCCCCAGCATTTT.

CDR3 sequence (DNA): TGTGCCAGTAGTAGCGGGGTTCAATCACCCCTCCACTTT. It codes for CASSSGVQSPLHF. V usage is TRBV19 and J usage is TRBJ1-6, with no clear D. Trimming removed 4 bases at V and 10 bases at J, with 11 bases between. Germline loops: CDR1 LNHDA, CDR2 SQIVND (reference sequence). This CDR3 has 13 residues.

The J gene is TRBJ2-3, the V gene TRBV4-1; maybe TRBD2 (6 bases). Germline V CDR1 and CDR2: MGHRA, YSYEKL. The CDR3 spans 15 residues. V was trimmed by 1 base and J by 3 bases, leaving 11 bases between them. The CDR3 sequence: CASSQVGTATDTQYF. CDR3 bases: TGCGCCAGCAGCCAAGTCGGGACTGCGACAGATACGCAGTATTTT.

The chain couples TRBV6-5 to TRBJ2-7; TRBD1 matches at 8 bases. Germline CDR1 reads MNHEY; CDR2 reads SVGAGI. V shed 0 bases, J shed 3 bases, and the junction held 4 bases outside the gene matches. This CDR3 region has 15 residues. The CDR3 spells CASSYSGRGLYEQYF. In DNA, the CDR3 is TGTGCCAGCAGTTACTCGGGCAGGGGGCTCTACGAGCAGTACTTC.

This chain joins TRBV21-1 and TRBJ2-1; the table's D call TRBD2 went unverified against the DNA. TRBV21-1 is recorded as a pseudogene. This CDR3 spans 16 amino acids. CDR3 loop: CASSARLAGYYNEQFF. CDR3 coding DNA: TGTGCCAGCAGCGCTCGACTAGCGGGGTACTACAATGAGCAGTTCTTC.

The chain carries TRBV7-6 and TRBJ2-5; 8 positions agree with TRBD2. The CDR3 contains 16 residues. CDR1 SGHVS and CDR2 FNYEAQ come from the germline V gene. J was trimmed by 5 bases and V by 5 bases; bases with no gene match: 13. The CDR3 nucleotides are TGTGCCAGCAGCCCCCGAGGTGGAGCGGGGGCCGAGACCCAGTACTTC. It translates to CASSPRGGAGAETQYF.

As concerns this clone: This specimen includes other DNA sequences encoding the same CDR3. The chain links TRBV19 to TRBJ2-5, with 9 bases identical to TRBD1. With V trimmed by 4 bases and J by 3 bases, 0 bases remained unmatched. CDR3 size: 13 residues. Germline V gives CDR1 LNHDA, CDR2 SQIVND (reference sequence). The CDR3 sequence: CASSRDREETQYF. CDR3 coding DNA: TGTGCCAGTAGTAGGGACAGGGAAGAGACCCAGTACTTC. The full variable domain, completed using reference TRBV19 and TRBJ2-5, is DGGITQSPKYLFRKEGQNVTLSCEQNLNHDAMYWYRQDPGQGLRLIYYSQIVNDFQKGDIAEGYSVSREKKESFPLTVTSAQKNPTAFYLCASSRDREETQYFGPGTRLLVL.

The CDR3 loop reads CASSLEGGDGSPLHF. For the CDR3, the DNA is TGTGCCAGCAGCTTGGAAGGGGGCGACGGTTCACCCCTCCACTTT. The chain links TRBV5-6 to TRBJ1-6, with 7 positions matching TRBD1. CDR1 and CDR2 from the germline V gene are SGHDT and YYEEEE. The CDR3 contains 15 residues. Trimming at V came to 0 bases and at J to 9 bases, leaving 6 bases not matched to a gene. Using reference TRBV5-6 and TRBJ1-6 for the parts outside the CDR3, the full variable domain is DAGVTQSPTHLIKTRGQQVTLRCSPKSGHDTVSWYQQALGQGPQFIFQYYEEEERQRGNFPDRFSGHQFPNYSSELNVNALLLGDSALYLCASSLEGGDGSPLHFGNGTRLTVT.

The rearrangement joins TRBV28 to TRBJ2-5, with TRBD1 identical over 8 bases. CDR1 is MDHEN, CDR2 SYDVKM, per germline. Unmatched junction bases numbered 6, after V lost 7 bases and J lost 2 bases. This CDR3 region has 14 residues. CDR3 sequence reads: CASIQDRVQETQYF. CDR3 DNA: TGTGCCAGCATCCAGGACAGGGTACAAGAGACCCAGTACTTC.

This rearrangement joins TRBV30 to TRBJ1-6, with 8 nucleotides matching TRBD1. The germline CDR1 and CDR2 sequences are GTSNPN and SVGIG (reference sequence). V lost 5 bases to trimming and J lost 11 bases; unmatched junction nucleotides: 5. The CDR3 is 12 amino acids. CDR3 DNA sequence: TGTGCCTGGGGACAGGGTATGACACCCCTCCACTTT. As protein: CAWGQGMTPLHF. Full variable domain (missing parts from reference TRBV30 and TRBJ1-6): SQTIHQWPATLVQPVGSPLSLECTVEGTSNPNLYWYRQAAGRGLQLLFYSVGIGQISSEVPQNLSASRPQDRQFILSSKKLLLSDSGFYLCAWGQGMTPLHFGNGTRLTVT.

This clone has only one observation. V is TRBV5-1 and J is TRBJ2-3; TRBD1 matches at 8 bases. J lost 4 bases, V lost 0 bases, and 4 bases had no gene match. CDR1 is SGHRS and CDR2 is YFSETQ in the germline V gene. This CDR3 contains 15 residues. The CDR3 reads CASSLGQGAADTQYF. The CDR3 DNA reads as TGCGCCAGCAGCTTGGGTCAGGGGGCAGCAGATACGCAGTATTTT.

This chain joins TRBV5-1 and TRBJ2-5, with 9 bases fitting TRBD2. V was clipped by 3 bases and J by 3 bases; unmatched bases: 3. The CDR3 spans 14 residues. The germline gives CDR1 SGHRS, CDR2 YFSETQ. The CDR3 DNA reads TGCGCCAGCAGCTCCGGGACTAGCAAAGAGACCCAGTACTTC. Translated, it gives CASSSGTSKETQYF. The variable domain in full, with the rest retrieved from reference TRBV5-1 and TRBJ2-5, is KAGVTQTPRYLIKTRGQQVTLSCSPISGHRSVSWYQQTPGQGLQFLFEYFSETQRNKGNFPGRFSGRQFSNSRSEMNVSTLELGDSALYLCASSSGTSKETQYFGPGTRLLVL.

The chain carries TRBV19 and TRBJ1-3; 8 positions match TRBD1. Germline trimming cut 2 bases from V and 0 bases from J; bases unmatched to any gene: 12. The CDR3 totals 19 residues. Germline CDR1 LNHDA, CDR2 SQIVND (reference sequence). CDR3 sequence: CASSIRSGWDRRSGNTIYF. The CDR3 bases are TGTGCCAGTAGTATACGCTCCGGATGGGACAGGCGCTCTGGAAACACCATATATTTT.